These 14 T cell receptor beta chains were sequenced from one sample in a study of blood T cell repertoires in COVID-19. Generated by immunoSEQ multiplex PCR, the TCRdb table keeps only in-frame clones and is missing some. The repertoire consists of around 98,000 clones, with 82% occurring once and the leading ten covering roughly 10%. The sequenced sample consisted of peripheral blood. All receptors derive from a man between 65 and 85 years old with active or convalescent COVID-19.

For the CDR3, the DNA is TGCGCCAGCAGTGAGTCGACAGAAGTAAGCTCCTACGAGCAGTACTTC. This sequence encodes CASSESTEVSSYEQYF. J is TRBJ2-7 and V is TRBV10-2, with D possibly TRBD1 on 5 matching bases. Looked up from germline, CDR1 is WSHSY and CDR2 is SAAADI. The CDR3 is 16 residues long. V was cut by 0 bases and J by 0 bases, with 12 bases left in between.

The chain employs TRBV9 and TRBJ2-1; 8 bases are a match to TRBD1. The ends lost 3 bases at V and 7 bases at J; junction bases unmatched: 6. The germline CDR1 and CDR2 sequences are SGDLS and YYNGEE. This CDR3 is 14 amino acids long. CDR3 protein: CASSGGQVVNEQFF. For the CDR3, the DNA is TGTGCCAGCAGCGGGGGACAGGTCGTTAATGAGCAGTTCTTC.

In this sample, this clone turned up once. The CDR3 is CASSYGRGTDTQYF. CDR3 in DNA: TGTGCCAGCAGTTATGGCCGTGGCACAGATACGCAGTATTTT. The chain combines TRBV6-2 or TRBV6-3 with TRBJ2-3; D is undetermined. Germline V gene data show CDR1 as MNHEY and CDR2 as SVGEGT. V was cut by 3 bases and J by 1 base, with 8 bases left in between. There are 14 residues in the CDR3.

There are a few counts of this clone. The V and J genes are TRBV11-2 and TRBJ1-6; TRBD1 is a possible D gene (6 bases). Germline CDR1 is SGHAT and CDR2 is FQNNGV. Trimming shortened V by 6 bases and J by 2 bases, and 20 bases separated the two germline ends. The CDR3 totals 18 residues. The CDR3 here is CASRDTGTSGTYNSPLHF. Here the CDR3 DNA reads TGTGCCAGCAGGGATACCGGGACATCGGGGACCTATAATTCACCCCTCCACTTT.

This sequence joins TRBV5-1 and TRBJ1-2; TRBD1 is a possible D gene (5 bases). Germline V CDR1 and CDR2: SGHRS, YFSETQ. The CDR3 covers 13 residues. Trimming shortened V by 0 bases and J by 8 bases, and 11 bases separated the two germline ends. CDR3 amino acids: CASSLEIGAGYTF. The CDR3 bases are TGCGCCAGCAGCTTGGAGATAGGGGCAGGCTACACCTTC.

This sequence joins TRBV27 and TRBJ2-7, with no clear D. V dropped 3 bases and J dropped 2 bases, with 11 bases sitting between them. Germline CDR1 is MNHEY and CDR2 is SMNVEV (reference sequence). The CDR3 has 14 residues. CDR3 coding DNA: TGTGCCAGCAGTTTTACTACCCCTCCCTACGAGCAGTACTTC. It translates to CASSFTTPPYEQYF.

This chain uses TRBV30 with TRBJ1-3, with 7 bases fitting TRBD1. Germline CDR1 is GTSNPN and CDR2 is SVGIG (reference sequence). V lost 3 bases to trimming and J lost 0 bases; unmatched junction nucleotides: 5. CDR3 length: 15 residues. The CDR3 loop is CAWRQGPHSGNTIYF. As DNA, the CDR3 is TGTGCCTGGAGACAGGGGCCCCACTCTGGAAACACCATATATTTT.

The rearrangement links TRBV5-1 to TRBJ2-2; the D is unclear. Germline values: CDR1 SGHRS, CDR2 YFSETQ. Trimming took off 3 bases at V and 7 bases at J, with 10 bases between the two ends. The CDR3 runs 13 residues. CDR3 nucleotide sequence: TGCGCCAGCAGCTCAGATGTCAGCGGGGAGCTGTTTTTT. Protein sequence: CASSSDVSGELFF.

CDR3 sequence (DNA): TGCGCCAGCAGCTCGGGACAGATACAAGAGACCCAGTACTTC. Its translation is CASSSGQIQETQYF. The chain combines TRBV5-1 with TRBJ2-5; 7 nucleotides match TRBD1. Germline CDR1 is SGHRS and CDR2 is YFSETQ. The CDR3 covers 14 residues. J was trimmed by 2 bases and V by 3 bases; bases with no gene match: 4.

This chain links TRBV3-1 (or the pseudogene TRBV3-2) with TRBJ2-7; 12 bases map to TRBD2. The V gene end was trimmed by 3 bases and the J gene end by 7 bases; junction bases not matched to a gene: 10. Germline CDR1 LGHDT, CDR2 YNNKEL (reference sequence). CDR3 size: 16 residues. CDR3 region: CASSQAGLAGSREQYF. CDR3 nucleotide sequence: TGTGCCAGCAGCCAGGCTGGACTAGCGGGGTCCCGGGAGCAGTACTTC.

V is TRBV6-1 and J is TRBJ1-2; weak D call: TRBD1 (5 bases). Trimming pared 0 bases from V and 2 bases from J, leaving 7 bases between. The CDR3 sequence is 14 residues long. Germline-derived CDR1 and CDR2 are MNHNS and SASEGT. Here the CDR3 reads CASSEAGGNYGYTF. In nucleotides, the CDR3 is TGTGCCAGCAGTGAAGCGGGGGGAAACTATGGCTACACCTTC.

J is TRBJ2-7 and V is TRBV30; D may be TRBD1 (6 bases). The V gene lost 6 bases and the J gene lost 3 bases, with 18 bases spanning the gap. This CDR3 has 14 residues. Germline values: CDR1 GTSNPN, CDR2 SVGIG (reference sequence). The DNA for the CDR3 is TGTGCCTGCCGAAAGGTAGGGGGAGTCTACGAGCAGTACTTC. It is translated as CACRKVGGVYEQYF.

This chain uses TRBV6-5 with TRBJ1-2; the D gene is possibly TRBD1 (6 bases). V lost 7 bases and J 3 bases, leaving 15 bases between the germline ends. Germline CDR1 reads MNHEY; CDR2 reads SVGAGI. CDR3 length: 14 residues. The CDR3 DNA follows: TGTGCCAGCACCCTGGATTACAGGGACTATGGCTACACCTTC. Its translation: CASTLDYRDYGYTF.

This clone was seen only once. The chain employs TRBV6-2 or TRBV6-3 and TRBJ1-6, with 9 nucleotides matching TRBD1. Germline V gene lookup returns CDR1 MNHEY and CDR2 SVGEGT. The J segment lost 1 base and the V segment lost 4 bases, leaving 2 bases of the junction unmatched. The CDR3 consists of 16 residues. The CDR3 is CASSSGTGSYNSPLHF. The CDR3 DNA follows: TGTGCCAGCAGTTCCGGGACAGGGTCCTATAATTCACCCCTCCACTTT.